This TCR beta chain was captured in a study of blood T cell repertoires in COVID-19 (dated by TCRdb to 2020 to 2022). For the study in its entirety: Samples covering the acute and convalescent phases of COVID-19 were provided by collaborators in the United States, Italy and Spain. The material from the prospective study consisted of cDNA or gDNA derived from T cells, B-cell-depleted T cells, or PBMCs. Deeply sampled blood TCRbeta repertoires from subjects exposed to, actively infected with, or recovered from COVID-19 were included in the dataset. The repertoires were released in a freely available public database meant as a resource for research on the immune response to SARS-CoV-2. Samples came from the ongoing ImmuneRACE study (first 160 participants) plus 1,254 subjects from 6 global collaborators. Sample metadata almost always included a de-identified subject ID, COVID-19 status, age in years and sex. HLA class I and class II types, where available, came from metadata supplied by the sample provider rather than from assay-based typing. The investigation overall reported the following: The amount of clinical and demographic metadata varied by source and participant and was provided uncurated.

Taken from the germline V gene, the CDR1 and CDR2 loops are KGHSH and LQKENI. The CDR3 numbers 14 residues from cysteine through phenylalanine. Only the CDR3 DNA is retained, 42 bases long and in frame from the first base. The germline V and J ends show losses of 0 bases and 3 bases respectively, and no gene match explains 0 bases of the junction. On this clone itself: Its antigen specificity is not known. No base qualities exist here, and no much larger clone lies one base off it.

Participants in the prospective study were enrolled through a virtual design, were aged about 18 to 100 years, and lived in 24 United States geographic areas. To assign participants to cohorts, the prospective study relied on clinical history that participants themselves reported in a screening survey and a study questionnaire. Each participant in the prospective study had whole blood, serum and a nasopharyngeal or oropharyngeal swab collected by mobile phlebotomists. Prospective study participants could optionally give additional blood draws and questionnaires over an approximately two-month period. Before DNA extraction, blood samples from the prospective study were shipped at room temperature or frozen. TCRbeta CDR3 regions were amplified from genomic DNA by means of the immunoSEQ Assay, a bias-controlled multiplex PCR. The authors' pipeline ran thus. The number of nucleated cells in each sample was estimated from the amplification of reference gene primers within the assay. Sequence reads were collapsed and filtered to measure the absolute abundance of every unique TCRbeta CDR3 rearrangement. For each sample, productive Simpson clonality was calculated by taking the square root of Simpson's diversity index across productive rearrangements. TCRdb stores this immuneACCESS table with in-frame sequences only. Part of the clones is absent; in the studies checked, under half of the shortfall reflects unresolved V genes, and no reason is known for the rest. V and J calls and clone size are given by that table; D and trimming were obtained from the DNA. The sample data list 300,000 to 500,000 clones, and around 87% of these were observed just once. The ten top clones hold 0.95% to 1% of the sample.

The chain is assembled from TRBV18 and TRBJ2-3, with 7 bases aligning to TRBD2. The clonotype was recovered from a woman under 40 with acute COVID-19. The sequenced sample was PBMCs or T cells enriched from blood (not recorded which). This receptor carries the CDR3 CASSPPRGTDTQYF. The bases are TGTGCCAGCTCACCACCGCGGGGGACAGATACGCAGTATTTT. The full variable domain, completed from the reference TRBV18 and TRBJ2-3 proteins outside the CDR3, reads NAGVMQNPRHLVRRRGQEARLRCSPMKGHSHVYWYRQLPEEGLKFMVYLQKENIIDESGMPKERFSAEFPKEGPSILRIQQVVRGDSAAYFCASSPPRGTDTQYFGPGTRLTVL.